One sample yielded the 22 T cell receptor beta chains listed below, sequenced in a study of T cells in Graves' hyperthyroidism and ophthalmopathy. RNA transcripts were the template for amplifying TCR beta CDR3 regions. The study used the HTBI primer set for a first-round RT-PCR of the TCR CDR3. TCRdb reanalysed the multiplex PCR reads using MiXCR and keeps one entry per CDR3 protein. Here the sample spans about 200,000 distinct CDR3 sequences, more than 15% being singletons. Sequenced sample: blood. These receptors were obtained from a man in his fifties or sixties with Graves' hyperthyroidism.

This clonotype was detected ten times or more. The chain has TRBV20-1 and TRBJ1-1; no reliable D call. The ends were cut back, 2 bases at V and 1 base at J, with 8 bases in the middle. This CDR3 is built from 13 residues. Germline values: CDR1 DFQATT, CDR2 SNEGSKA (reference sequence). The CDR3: CSARSSANTEAFF. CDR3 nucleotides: TGCAGTGCTAGAAGTTCCGCGAACACTGAAGCTTTCTTT.

CDR3 nucleotide sequence: TGTGCCAGCAGCTCATCCGGGACAGAGGATACTGAAGCTTTCTTT. As protein: CASSSSGTEDTEAFF. V usage is TRBV27 and J usage is TRBJ1-1; TRBD1 matches at 7 bases. The length of the CDR3 is 15 residues. The germline V gene encodes CDR1 MNHEY and CDR2 SMNVEV (reference sequence). After removal of 6 bases from V and 5 bases from J, the junction contained 12 bases not matched to a gene.

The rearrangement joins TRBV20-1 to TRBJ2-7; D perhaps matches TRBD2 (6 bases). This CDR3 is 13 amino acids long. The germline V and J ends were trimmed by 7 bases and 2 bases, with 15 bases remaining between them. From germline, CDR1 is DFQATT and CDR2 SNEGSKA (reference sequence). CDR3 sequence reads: CSGMSGLAYEQYF. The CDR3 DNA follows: TGCAGTGGCATGAGCGGGCTTGCCTACGAGCAGTACTTC.

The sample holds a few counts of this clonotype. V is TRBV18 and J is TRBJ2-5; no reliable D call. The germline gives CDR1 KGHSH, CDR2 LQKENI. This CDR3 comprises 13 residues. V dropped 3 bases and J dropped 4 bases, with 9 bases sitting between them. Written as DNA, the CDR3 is TGTGCCAGCTCACCCGAATTCCTAGAGACCCAGTACTTC. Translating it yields CASSPEFLETQYF.

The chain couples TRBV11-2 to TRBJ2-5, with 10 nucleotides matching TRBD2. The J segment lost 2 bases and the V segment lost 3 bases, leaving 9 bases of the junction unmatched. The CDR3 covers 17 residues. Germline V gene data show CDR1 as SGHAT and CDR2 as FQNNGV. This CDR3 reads CASSLGASGSAQETQYF. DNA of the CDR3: TGTGCCAGCAGCTTGGGGGCTAGCGGGAGTGCGCAAGAGACCCAGTACTTC. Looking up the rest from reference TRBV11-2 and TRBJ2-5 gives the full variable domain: EAGVAQSPRYKIIEKRQSVAFWCNPISGHATLYWYQQILGQGPKLLIQFQNNGVVDDSQLPKDRFSAERLKGVDSTLKIQPAKLEDSAVYLCASSLGASGSAQETQYFGPGTRLLVL.

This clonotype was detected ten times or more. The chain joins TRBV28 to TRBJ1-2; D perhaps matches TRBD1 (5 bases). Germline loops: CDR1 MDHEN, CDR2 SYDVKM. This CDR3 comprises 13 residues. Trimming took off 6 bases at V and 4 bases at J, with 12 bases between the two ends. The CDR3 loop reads CASRPGPSYGYTF. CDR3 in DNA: TGTGCCAGCAGGCCGGGACCGAGCTATGGCTACACCTTC.

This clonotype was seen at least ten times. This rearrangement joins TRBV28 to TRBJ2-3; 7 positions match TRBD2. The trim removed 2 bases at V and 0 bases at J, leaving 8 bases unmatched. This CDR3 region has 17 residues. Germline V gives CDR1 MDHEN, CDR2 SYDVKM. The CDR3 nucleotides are TGTGCCAGCAGTTTACCCTTAGCGCGGGGGAGCACAGATACGCAGTATTTT. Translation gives CASSLPLARGSTDTQYF.

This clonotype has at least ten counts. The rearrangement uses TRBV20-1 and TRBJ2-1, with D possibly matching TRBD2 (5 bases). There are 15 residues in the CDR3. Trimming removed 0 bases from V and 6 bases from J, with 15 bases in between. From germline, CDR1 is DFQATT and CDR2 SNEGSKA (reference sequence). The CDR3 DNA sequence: TGCAGTGCTAGAGACCCAATGGGCAGCGGCAATGAGCAGTTCTTC. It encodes CSARDPMGSGNEQFF.

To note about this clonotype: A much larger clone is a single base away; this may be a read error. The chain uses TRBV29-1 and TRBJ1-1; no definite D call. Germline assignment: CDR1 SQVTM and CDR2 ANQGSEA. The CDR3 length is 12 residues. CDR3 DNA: TGCAGCGTTGAAGGGCTGAACGCTGAAGCTTTCTTT. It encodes CSVEGLNAEAFF.

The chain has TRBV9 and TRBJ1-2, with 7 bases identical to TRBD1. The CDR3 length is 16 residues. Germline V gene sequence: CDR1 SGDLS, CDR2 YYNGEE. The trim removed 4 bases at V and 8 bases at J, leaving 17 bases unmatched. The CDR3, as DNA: TGTGCCAGCAGCCCGCATCCGGGACAGAGGGCGGAGGGCTACACCTTC. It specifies CASSPHPGQRAEGYTF.

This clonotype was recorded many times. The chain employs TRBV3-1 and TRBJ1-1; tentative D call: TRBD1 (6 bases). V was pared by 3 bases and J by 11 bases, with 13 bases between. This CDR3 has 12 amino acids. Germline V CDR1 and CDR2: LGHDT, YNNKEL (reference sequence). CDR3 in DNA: TGTGCCAGCAGCCACCTCAGGGGTAGGGCTTTCTTT. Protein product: CASSHLRGRAFF.

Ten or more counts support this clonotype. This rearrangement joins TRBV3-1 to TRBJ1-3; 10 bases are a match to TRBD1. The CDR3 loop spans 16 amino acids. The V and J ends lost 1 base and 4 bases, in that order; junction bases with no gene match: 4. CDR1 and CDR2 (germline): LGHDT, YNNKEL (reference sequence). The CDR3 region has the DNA TGTGCCAGCAGCCAAGGGGACAGGGGACCAGGAAACACCATATATTTT. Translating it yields CASSQGDRGPGNTIYF.

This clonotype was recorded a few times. DNA of the CDR3: TGTGCCAGCAGTTACTCGCCGGGGGAAACAGATACGCAGTATTTT. This sequence encodes CASSYSPGETDTQYF. The chain links TRBV6-6 to TRBJ2-3; TRBD2 might be the D (6 bases). Per the germline V gene, CDR1 is MNHNY and CDR2 is SVGAGI (reference sequence). The length of the CDR3 is 15 residues. V gave up 0 bases and J gave up 3 bases, with 10 bases separating them.

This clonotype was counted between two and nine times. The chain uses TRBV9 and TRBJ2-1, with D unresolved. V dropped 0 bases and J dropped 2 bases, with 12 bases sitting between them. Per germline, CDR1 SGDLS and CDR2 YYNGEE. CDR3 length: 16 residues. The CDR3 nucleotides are TGTGCCAGCAGCGTAGACCTGGGAAGGCCCTACAATGAGCAGTTCTTC. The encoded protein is CASSVDLGRPYNEQFF.

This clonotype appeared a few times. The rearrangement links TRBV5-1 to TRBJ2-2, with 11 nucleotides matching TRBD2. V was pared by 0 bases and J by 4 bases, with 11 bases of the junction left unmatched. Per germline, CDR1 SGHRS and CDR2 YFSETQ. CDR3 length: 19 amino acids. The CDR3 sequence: CASSLARNLAGGPTGELFF. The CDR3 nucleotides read TGCGCCAGCAGCTTGGCCAGGAACTTAGCGGGAGGGCCCACCGGGGAGCTGTTTTTT.

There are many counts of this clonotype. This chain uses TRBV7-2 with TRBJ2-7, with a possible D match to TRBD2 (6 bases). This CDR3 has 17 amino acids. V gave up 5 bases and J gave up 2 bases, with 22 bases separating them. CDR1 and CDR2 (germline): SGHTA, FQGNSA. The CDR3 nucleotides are TGTGCCAGCAGCCCGAACCACTGGGCGGGGCGGGCCTACGAGCAGTACTTC. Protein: CASSPNHWAGRAYEQYF. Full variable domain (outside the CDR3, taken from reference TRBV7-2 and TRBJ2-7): GAGVSQSPSNKVTEKGKDVELRCDPISGHTALYWYRQSLGQGLEFLIYFQGNSAPDKSGLPSDRFSAERTGGSVSTLTIQRTQQEDSAVYLCASSPNHWAGRAYEQYFGPGTRLTVT.

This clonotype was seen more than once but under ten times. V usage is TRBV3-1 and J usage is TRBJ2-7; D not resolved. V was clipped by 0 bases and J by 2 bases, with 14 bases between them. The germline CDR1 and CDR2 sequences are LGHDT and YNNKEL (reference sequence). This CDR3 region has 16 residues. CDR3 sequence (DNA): TGTGCCAGCAGCCAAGATGGCTCCCGCCCAGCCTACGAGCAGTACTTC. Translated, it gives CASSQDGSRPAYEQYF.

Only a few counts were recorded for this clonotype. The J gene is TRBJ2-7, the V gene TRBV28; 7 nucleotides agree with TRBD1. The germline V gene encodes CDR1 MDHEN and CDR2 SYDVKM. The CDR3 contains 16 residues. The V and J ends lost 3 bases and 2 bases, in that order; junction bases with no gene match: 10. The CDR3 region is CASSFRLTGETYEQYF. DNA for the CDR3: TGTGCCAGCAGTTTTAGACTTACAGGGGAAACCTACGAGCAGTACTTC. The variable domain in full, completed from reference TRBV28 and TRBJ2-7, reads DVKVTQSSRYLVKRTGEKVFLECVQDMDHENMFWYRQDPGLGLRLIYFSYDVKMKEKGDIPEGYSVSREKKERFSLILESASTNQTSMYLCASSFRLTGETYEQYFGPGTRLTVT.

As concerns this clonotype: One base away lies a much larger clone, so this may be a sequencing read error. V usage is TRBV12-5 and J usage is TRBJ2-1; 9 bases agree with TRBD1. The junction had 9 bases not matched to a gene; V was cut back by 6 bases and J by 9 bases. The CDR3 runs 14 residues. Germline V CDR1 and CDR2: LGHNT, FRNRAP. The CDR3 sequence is CASGTGTGNTEQFF. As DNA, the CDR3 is TGTGCTAGTGGAACCGGGACAGGGAACACTGAGCAGTTCTTC.

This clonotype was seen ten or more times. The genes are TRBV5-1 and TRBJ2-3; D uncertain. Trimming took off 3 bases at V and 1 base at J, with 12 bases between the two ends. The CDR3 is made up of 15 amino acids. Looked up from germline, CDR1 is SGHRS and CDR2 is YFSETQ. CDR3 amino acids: CASSSVDIRTDTQYF. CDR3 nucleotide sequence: TGCGCCAGCAGCTCCGTAGACATTCGCACAGATACGCAGTATTTT. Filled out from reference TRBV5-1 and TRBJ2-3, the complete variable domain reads KAGVTQTPRYLIKTRGQQVTLSCSPISGHRSVSWYQQTPGQGLQFLFEYFSETQRNKGNFPGRFSGRQFSNSRSEMNVSTLELGDSALYLCASSSVDIRTDTQYFGPGTRLTVL.

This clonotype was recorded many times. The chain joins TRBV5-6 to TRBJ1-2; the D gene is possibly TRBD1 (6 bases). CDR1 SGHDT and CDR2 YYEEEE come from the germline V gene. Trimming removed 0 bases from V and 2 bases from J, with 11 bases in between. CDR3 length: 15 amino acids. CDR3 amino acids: CASSLVGGSNYGYTF. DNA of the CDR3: TGTGCCAGCAGCTTGGTTGGGGGCTCGAACTATGGCTACACCTTC.

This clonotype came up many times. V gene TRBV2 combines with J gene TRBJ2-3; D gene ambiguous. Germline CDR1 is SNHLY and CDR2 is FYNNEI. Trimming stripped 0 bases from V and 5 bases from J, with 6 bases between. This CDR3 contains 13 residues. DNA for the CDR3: TGTGCCAGCAGTGAAGCAAGGGAAGATACGCAGTATTTT. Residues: CASSEAREDTQYF.